This is a list of T cell receptor beta chains from one sample in a study of identical twins. From the 5' RACE reads, TCRdb called clonotypes with MiXCR, one entry per CDR3 protein. This table has under 500,000 distinct CDR3 sequences, 14% appearing once. The same data also contributed to another study, on yellow fever vaccine responses in identical twins.

Material: CD4+ T cells sorted from blood. Receptors originate from a woman between 18 and 29 years old in good health. CDR3s include the opening cysteine and the closing phenylalanine or tryptophan. A D gene is named only where the DNA matches it firmly. The size entry is marked missing in some rows and otherwise reads once, few, many or a size class.

d_call | j_call | v_call | clone_size | cdr3_aa | cdr3_nt
- | TRBJ1-2 | TRBV6-1 | - | CASSTSGAINYGYTF | TGTGCCAGCAGCACTTCGGGGGCGATTAACTATGGCTACACCTTC
- | TRBJ1-1 | TRBV6-5 | few | CASSSPSGPAGAFF | TGTGCCAGCAGTTCCCCGTCCGGACCTGCAGGAGCTTTCTTT
- | TRBJ2-7 | TRBV27 | - | CASSPLGRFGEQYF | TGTGCCAGCAGCCCCCTCGGACGGTTCGGCGAGCAGTACTTC
TRBD2 | TRBJ2-3 | TRBV3-1 | - | CASSQPQGLAGTDTQYF | TGTGCCAGCAGCCAACCCCAAGGGCTAGCGGGCACAGATACGCAGTATTTT
- | TRBJ2-1 | TRBV20-1 | few | CSAPTGGVRRGNEQFF | TGCAGTGCGCCAACAGGGGGGGTTCGGCGGGGCAATGAGCAGTTCTTC
- | TRBJ2-7 | TRBV7-9 | many | CASSTLTYEQYF | TGTGCCAGCAGCACCTTGACCTACGAGCAGTACTTC
- | TRBJ2-1 | TRBV7-3 | - | CASSPFRYNEQFF | TGTGCCAGCAGCCCGTTTCGATACAATGAGCAGTTCTTC
TRBD1 | TRBJ2-7 | TRBV11-2 | - | CASSLPGQISYEQYF | TGTGCCAGCAGCTTACCGGGACAGATCTCCTACGAGCAGTACTTC
TRBD2 | TRBJ2-3 | TRBV6-5 | - | CASSSSGGNTDTQYF | TGTGCCAGCAGTTCTAGCGGGGGGAACACAGATACGCAGTATTTT
TRBD2 | TRBJ2-1 | TRBV11-3 | - | CASIRGSGIYRNNEQFF | TGTGCCAGCATCCGGGGTAGCGGGATCTATCGGAACAATGAGCAGTTCTTC
- | TRBJ2-5 | TRBV29-1 | many | CSVERDQETQYF | TGCAGCGTTGAACGAGACCAAGAGACCCAGTACTTC
- | TRBJ2-3 | TRBV5-5 | many | CASSLELASPLQYF | TGTGCCAGCAGCTTGGAGCTGGCCTCCCCCCTGCAGTATTTT
TRBD2 | TRBJ2-5 | TRBV20-1 | few | CSASWLAVKQETQYF | TGCAGTGCTAGCTGGCTAGCGGTAAAACAAGAGACCCAGTACTTC
- | TRBJ1-2 | TRBV6-1 | - | CASRGGPSGDYGYTF | TGTGCCAGCAGGGGCGGGCCCTCAGGGGACTATGGCTACACCTTC
- | TRBJ2-7 | TRBV28 | few | CASSGQGIRYEQYF | TGTGCCAGCAGCGGTCAGGGAATCCGCTACGAGCAGTACTTC
TRBD2 | TRBJ2-1 | TRBV2 | many | CASSLAGGIYNEQFF | TGTGCCAGCAGTCTAGCGGGGGGGATCTACAATGAGCAGTTCTTC
- | TRBJ2-2 | TRBV4-2 | - | CASSQDLVTGELFF | TGTGCCAGCAGCCAAGATCTGGTTACCGGGGAGCTGTTTTTT
TRBD2 | TRBJ2-1 | TRBV11-2 | few | CASSTLSLAGGLDEQFF | TGTGCCAGCAGCACCCTCTCACTAGCGGGAGGGTTAGATGAGCAGTTCTTC
- | TRBJ2-5 | TRBV28 | - | CASSFSGLETQYF | TGTGCCAGCAGTTTCTCGGGTTTAGAGACCCAGTACTTC
- | TRBJ2-7 | TRBV5-1 | few | CASSNLQGNYEQYF | TGCGCCAGCAGCAACCTTCAGGGGAACTACGAGCAGTACTTC
- | TRBJ2-7 | TRBV20-1 | few | CSAPSQDGTYEQYF | TGCAGTGCCCCCTCGCAAGACGGCACCTACGAGCAGTACTTC
TRBD2 | TRBJ2-5 | TRBV6-2/TRBV6-3 | - | CASSYSIVTQGRELETQYF | TGTGCCAGCAGTTACTCGATAGTGACGCAAGGGCGGGAGCTTGAGACCCAGTACTTC
TRBD2 | TRBJ2-1 | TRBV10-3 | few | CAIRKLAGADNEQFF | TGTGCCATCAGGAAACTAGCGGGAGCTGACAATGAGCAGTTCTTC
- | TRBJ2-7 | TRBV7-8 | few | CASSSDVYYEQYF | TGTGCCAGCAGCTCTGACGTTTACTACGAGCAGTACTTC
TRBD2 | TRBJ2-1 | TRBV5-1 | few | CASSGASGSILSGPYNEQFF | TGCGCCAGCAGCGGGGCTAGCGGATCTATCTTATCCGGGCCCTACAATGAGCAGTTCTTC
TRBD2 | TRBJ2-1 | TRBV12-3/TRBV12-4 | - | CASSLRAGGLAGGPGSYNEQFF | TGTGCCAGCAGTTTAAGGGCTGGGGGGCTAGCGGGAGGGCCGGGTTCCTACAATGAGCAGTTCTTC
TRBD1 | TRBJ2-7 | TRBV29-1 | many | CSVRTGPTYEQYF | TGCAGCGTCCGGACAGGTCCCACCTACGAGCAGTACTTC
TRBD1 | TRBJ2-1 | TRBV29-1 | few | CSVVGWTGAYNEQFF | TGCAGCGTCGTTGGGTGGACAGGGGCCTACAATGAGCAGTTCTTC